The 10 T cell receptor beta chains in this list originate from one sample, sequenced in a study of cytomegalovirus exposure and HLA in healthy donors. Use of 60 Vbeta and 13 Jbeta primers characterized the PCR. Some clones are missing from TCRdb's copy, which holds only in-frame ones; the method was immunoSEQ multiplex PCR. The table has about 100,000 clones, around 80% seen once; the top ten hold about 7.3%. The specimen sequenced was PBMCs. The receptors were gathered from a man aged 25 to 40 in good health and CMV-seronegative.

The chain combines TRBV6-6 with TRBJ2-7; weak D call: TRBD2 (5 bases). CDR1 is MNHNY, CDR2 SVGAGI, per germline (reference sequence). Trimming stripped 5 bases from V and 2 bases from J, with 16 bases between. The CDR3 contains 15 residues. The CDR3 loop reads CASSPDGGSAYEQYF. The CDR3 region has the DNA TGTGCCAGCAGTCCAGATGGTGGGAGCGCCTACGAGCAGTACTTC.

This chain uses TRBV30 with TRBJ1-5; no clear D. Germline lookup yields CDR1 GTSNPN and CDR2 SVGIG (reference sequence). V was clipped by 3 bases and J by 0 bases, with 12 bases between them. The CDR3 has 15 amino acids. The chain's CDR3 is CAWSHRVISNQPQHF. DNA for the CDR3: TGTGCCTGGAGCCATCGGGTTATTAGCAATCAGCCCCAGCATTTT.

This rearrangement joins TRBV25-1 to TRBJ1-6; weak D call: TRBD1 (6 bases). Looked up from germline, CDR1 is MGHDK and CDR2 is SYGVNS. The CDR3 covers 11 residues. V was shortened by 8 bases and J by 14 bases, with 13 bases between the two germline ends. The DNA for the CDR3 is TGTGCCAGCGCGGACAGTTTAACCCTCCACTTT. Protein product: CASADSLTLHF. The entire variable domain, with the rest obtained from reference TRBV25-1 and TRBJ1-6, is as follows: EADIYQTPRYLVIGTGKKITLECSQTMGHDKMYWYQQDPGMELHLIHYSYGVNSTEKGDLSSESTVSRIRTEHFPLTLESARPSHTSQYLCASADSLTLHFGNGTRLTVT.

The chain combines TRBV5-1 with TRBJ2-5, with TRBD2 identical over 7 bases. The CDR3 extends over 16 amino acids. With 3 bases clipped from V and 3 bases from J, the junction kept 11 bases outside the gene matches. Germline values: CDR1 SGHRS, CDR2 YFSETQ. Here the CDR3 DNA reads TGCGCCAGCAGCTACCGGCCTTTGGGAGGGGAAGAGACCCAGTACTTC. Residues: CASSYRPLGGEETQYF.

This clone was detected once. V and J are TRBV6-1 and TRBJ1-2, with TRBD1 matching over 7 bases. The CDR3 covers 14 residues. V was clipped by 6 bases and J by 2 bases; unmatched bases: 6. Germline V CDR1 and CDR2: MNHNS, SASEGT. The chain's CDR3 is CASSRDSRNYGYTF. CDR3 nucleotide sequence: TGTGCCAGCAGCCGGGACAGCAGAAACTATGGCTACACCTTC.

This chain uses TRBV30 with TRBJ2-1, with TRBD1 as a possible D gene (6 bases). Germline CDR1 reads GTSNPN; CDR2 reads SVGIG (reference sequence). The CDR3 runs to 13 residues. V lost 5 bases and J 4 bases, leaving 12 bases between the germline ends. The CDR3, as DNA: TGTGCCTGGGGGGGCCCAGGTTACAATGAGCAGTTCTTC. Its translation is CAWGGPGYNEQFF.

The V gene is TRBV21-1, the J gene TRBJ1-2. TRBV21-1 is deemed a pseudogene. There are 14 residues in the CDR3. The chain's CDR3 is CASSKEEGIYGYTF. The CDR3 DNA reads as TGTGCCAGCAGCAAAGAGGAGGGTATCTATGGCTACACCTTC.

This rearrangement joins TRBV4-1 to TRBJ2-7; 7 positions agree with TRBD1. This CDR3 has 17 residues. Germline CDR1 MGHRA, CDR2 YSYEKL. Trimming at V came to 3 bases and at J to 2 bases, leaving 13 bases not matched to a gene. The CDR3 is CASSHEGYRDSPYEQYF. For the CDR3, the DNA is TGCGCCAGCAGCCACGAAGGGTACCGGGACAGTCCCTACGAGCAGTACTTC.

Notes on this clone: The junction and the germline gene differ at one end; a read error may be behind it. This chain connects TRBV7-9 to TRBJ1-6; no clear D. Germline lookup yields CDR1 SEHNR and CDR2 FQNEAQ (reference sequence). The CDR3 contains 12 residues. The CDR3 loop reads CSSSFEGSPLHF. The CDR3, as DNA: TGTTCCAGCAGCTTCGAGGGTTCACCCCTCCACTTT.

This clone was detected once. The junction and the germline gene differ at one end; a read error may be behind it. The chain joins TRBV6-4 to TRBJ1-1; unclear D gene. CDR1 is MRHNA and CDR2 is SNTAGT in the germline V gene. This CDR3 is built from 13 residues. CDR3 nucleotides: TGTGCCAGCTCCCTAGAACCGAACGCTGAAGCTTTCTTT. Residues: CASSLEPNAEAFF.